The 24 T cell receptor beta chains presented below share a single source sample, sequenced in a study of neurological immune-mediated disorders (dated by TCRdb to about 2019). The library relied on 5' RACE. Instrument on record: Illumina HiSeq 2500. The public reads were reprocessed in TCRdb via fastp at Q25 and MiXCR, keeping in-frame beta chains. Identical CDR3 protein sequences are pooled into one entry, listed with their most common genes and DNA. The sample includes 60,000 to 90,000 distinct CDR3 sequences, with roughly a tenth observed a single time. Of the sample, around a tenth falls within the top ten clones. The time point label, as the study defines it: longitudinal time-point 1 (baseline). Specimen: PBMCs. Receptors were obtained from a man aged 30-40 years in good health.

This clonotype was counted at least ten times. This chain joins TRBV6-6 and TRBJ2-3; 10 bases are a match to TRBD2. V was clipped by 6 bases and J by 4 bases; unmatched bases: 7. Germline lookup yields CDR1 MNHNY and CDR2 SVGAGI (reference sequence). This CDR3 region has 15 residues. Here the CDR3 DNA reads TGTGCCAGCAGGTCACAAGCGGGAGGGTCAGATACGCAGTATTTT. Translating it yields CASRSQAGGSDTQYF.

Concerning this clonotype: This clone may be a read error of a much larger clone one base away. The chain uses TRBV20-1 and TRBJ2-7, with 7 bases aligning to TRBD1. CDR1 is DFQATT, CDR2 SNEGSKA, per germline (reference sequence). The CDR3 covers 18 residues. V shed 0 bases, J shed 5 bases, and the junction held 19 bases outside the gene matches. In DNA, the CDR3 is TGCAGTGCTAGAGATACATTATCTGGACAGGCACGGCTGGACGAGCAGTACTTC. It translates to CSARDTLSGQARLDEQYF.

In this sample, this clonotype turned up many times. The chain carries TRBV2 and TRBJ1-6; D is unclear. The CDR3 runs 15 residues. Trimming left V 6 bases short and J 2 bases short, with 11 bases between. Germline values: CDR1 SNHLY, CDR2 FYNNEI. The CDR3 DNA follows: TGTGCCAGCAGCAGAACGGCGACCTATAATTCACCCCTCCACTTT. It yields the protein CASSRTATYNSPLHF.

This clonotype has at least ten counts. The CDR3 sequence is CASSQHTDTQYF. Written as DNA, the CDR3 is TGCGCCAGCAGCCAACATACAGATACGCAGTATTTT. The genes are TRBV4-1 and TRBJ2-3, with no clear D. CDR3 size: 12 residues. V lost 2 bases to trimming and J lost 3 bases, with 3 bases between them. Germline assignment: CDR1 MGHRA and CDR2 YSYEKL.

This clonotype was seen many times. This chain uses TRBV12-3 or TRBV12-4 with TRBJ2-1, with 7 bases matching TRBD2. The ends lost 7 bases at V and 4 bases at J; junction bases unmatched: 13. CDR3 length: 16 residues. The CDR3 sequence is CASTPGSGGSYNEQFF. The CDR3 nucleotides are TGTGCCAGCACCCCCGGGTCGGGCGGGAGTTACAATGAGCAGTTCTTC.

This clonotype showed up many times. V and J are TRBV27 and TRBJ1-5; unclear D gene. CDR1 is MNHEY, CDR2 SMNVEV, per germline (reference sequence). The CDR3 has 15 amino acids. The germline V and J ends were trimmed by 7 bases and 3 bases, with 16 bases remaining between them. The CDR3 is CASTPRAGLNQPQHF. The CDR3 DNA is TGTGCCAGCACCCCTCGGGCGGGCCTCAATCAGCCCCAGCATTTT.

This clonotype showed up many times. This rearrangement joins TRBV15 to TRBJ2-1; possibly TRBD1 for D (5 bases). The length of the CDR3 is 14 residues. V shed 0 bases and J shed 10 bases, with 13 bases lying between them. CDR1 is LNHNV, CDR2 YYDKDF, per germline (reference sequence). This CDR3 is CATSRDPGPGEQFF. In DNA, the CDR3 is TGTGCCACCAGCAGAGATCCTGGGCCAGGGGAGCAGTTCTTC.

This clonotype showed up many times. The chain is built from TRBV20-1 and TRBJ2-5; TRBD2 aligns across 10 bases. Germline CDR1 reads DFQATT; CDR2 reads SNEGSKA (reference sequence). V was pared by 4 bases and J by 1 base, with 6 bases of the junction left unmatched. The CDR3 contains 15 residues. In nucleotides, the CDR3 is TGCAGTGCTACCCCGACTAGCGGGTTCCAAGAGACCCAGTACTTC. This encodes CSATPTSGFQETQYF.

This clonotype was observed many times. J is TRBJ2-2 and V is TRBV10-3; 7 bases align to TRBD1. Germline CDR1 reads ENHRY; CDR2 reads SYGVKD. J lost 6 bases, V lost 9 bases, and 4 bases had no gene match. The CDR3 totals 12 residues. CDR3 region: CAMRQGAGELFF. In DNA form, the CDR3 reads TGTGCCATGAGACAGGGAGCCGGGGAGCTGTTTTTT.

This clonotype was observed many times. The chain couples TRBV20-1 to TRBJ1-5, with a tentative D call TRBD1 (5 bases). Germline V lookup: CDR1 DFQATT, CDR2 SNEGSKA (reference sequence). V lost 0 bases and J 0 bases, leaving 15 bases between the germline ends. The CDR3 covers 17 residues. The CDR3 here is CSAREGVGRNSNQPQHF. The CDR3 nucleotides read TGCAGTGCTAGAGAGGGGGTGGGACGTAATAGCAATCAGCCCCAGCATTTT.

This clonotype was picked up many times. This CDR3 is CASSLTYETDTQYF. Here the CDR3 DNA reads TGTGCCAGCAGCTTAACTTACGAAACAGATACGCAGTATTTT. This chain connects TRBV7-3 to TRBJ2-3; D is ambiguous. V shed 0 bases and J shed 3 bases, with 7 bases lying between them. The V gene's germline CDR1 is SGHTA and CDR2 FQGTGA. CDR3 length: 14 amino acids.

This clonotype was counted ten times or more. V usage is TRBV25-1 and J usage is TRBJ2-5, with 8 nucleotides matching TRBD1. V lost 3 bases, J lost 3 bases, and 6 bases stayed unmatched. Germline V CDR1 and CDR2: MGHDK, SYGVNS. The CDR3 extends over 15 amino acids. CDR3 sequence (DNA): TGTGCCAGCAGTGATTCCCCAGGGGGCGAAGAGACCCAGTACTTC. Translating it yields CASSDSPGGEETQYF.

This clonotype was seen ten or more times. V gene TRBV5-1 combines with J gene TRBJ2-2; 11 nucleotides match TRBD2. Losses at the gene ends were 6 bases for V and 5 bases for J; bases not matched to a gene: 6. In germline, CDR1 is SGHRS, CDR2 YFSETQ. The CDR3 sequence is 15 residues long. Here the CDR3 DNA reads TGCGCCAGCACAATTGGACTAGCGGGTACCGGGGAGCTGTTTTTT. Its translation: CASTIGLAGTGELFF.

In this sample, this clonotype turned up many times. CDR3 sequence: CASSFPPGRAYEQYF. The CDR3 DNA reads as TGTGCCAGCAGTTTCCCCCCGGGACGAGCCTACGAGCAGTACTTC. This chain links TRBV28 with TRBJ2-7; D tentatively fits TRBD1 or TRBD2 (5 bases each). The V gene's germline CDR1 is MDHEN and CDR2 SYDVKM. Trimming removed 3 bases at V and 2 bases at J, with 14 bases between. The CDR3 is 15 amino acids.

This clonotype was detected many times. The rearrangement uses TRBV20-1 and TRBJ1-1; no reliable D call. The CDR3 covers 11 residues. Germline V gives CDR1 DFQATT, CDR2 SNEGSKA (reference sequence). The V end was cut by 8 bases, the J end by 1 base, with 8 bases between. This chain's CDR3 is CSPSGNTEAFF. The CDR3 nucleotides are TGCAGTCCTTCGGGGAACACTGAAGCTTTCTTT.

This clonotype was detected ten times or more. This may stem from a read error, because a much larger clone lies one nucleotide away. The chain is built from TRBV2 and TRBJ2-5, with no clear D. V lost 1 base and J 2 bases, leaving 5 bases between the germline ends. Germline V gene data show CDR1 as SNHLY and CDR2 as FYNNEI. The CDR3 is 13 residues long. The CDR3 sequence is CASSEVVQETQYF. The CDR3 DNA follows: TGTGCCAGCAGTGAAGTGGTACAAGAGACCCAGTACTTC.

At least ten counts were recorded for this clonotype. J is TRBJ2-1 and V is TRBV20-1; 8 bases line up with TRBD2. CDR3 length: 16 residues. Germline trimming cut 2 bases from V and 0 bases from J; bases unmatched to any gene: 6. Germline V gives CDR1 DFQATT, CDR2 SNEGSKA (reference sequence). CDR3 bases: TGCAGTGCTAGACTTAGCGGGACCTCCTCCTACAATGAGCAGTTCTTC. Protein sequence: CSARLSGTSSYNEQFF.

The sample holds many counts of this clonotype. The chain has TRBV3-1 and TRBJ2-1; the match to TRBD2 covers 14 bases. Per the germline V gene, CDR1 is LGHDT and CDR2 is YNNKEL (reference sequence). CDR3 size: 19 residues. With V trimmed by 1 base and J by 4 bases, 9 bases remained unmatched. The CDR3 DNA reads as TGTGCCAGCAGCCAAGTGGGGACTAGCGGGAGTGCGAGTTACAATGAGCAGTTCTTC. Its translation: CASSQVGTSGSASYNEQFF.

This clonotype was seen repeatedly, ten times or more. The gene calls are TRBV6-5 and TRBJ2-5, with no clear D. The germline V and J ends were trimmed by 6 bases and 5 bases, with 10 bases remaining between them. The germline gives CDR1 MNHEY, CDR2 SVGAGI. The CDR3 is made up of 12 amino acids. The CDR3 coding sequence is TGTGCCAGCAGAGGCCCCGGGGAGACCCAGTACTTC. Residues: CASRGPGETQYF.

Ten or more counts support this clonotype. The gene calls are TRBV9 and TRBJ2-5; D may be TRBD2 (5 bases). There are 13 residues in the CDR3. V shed 4 bases and J shed 5 bases, with 12 bases lying between them. The germline V gene has CDR1 SGDLS and CDR2 YYNGEE. The DNA of the CDR3 is TGTGCCAGCAGCTCCCCTGGGAGTGAGACCCAGTACTTC. Protein product: CASSSPGSETQYF.

Many counts were recorded for this clonotype. The chain employs TRBV29-1 and TRBJ1-1; 8 bases align to TRBD1. The CDR3 length is 12 residues. Losses at the gene ends were 7 bases for V and 6 bases for J; bases not matched to a gene: 7. CDR1 and CDR2 from the germline V gene are SQVTM and ANQGSEA. The CDR3 reads CSGTGGNSEAFF. In nucleotides, the CDR3 is TGCAGCGGTACAGGGGGTAATTCTGAAGCTTTCTTT.

The V call is TRBV4-1, the J call TRBJ2-7, with a weak D call TRBD1 (5 bases). V was trimmed by 1 base and J by 6 bases, leaving 28 bases between them. CDR1 MGHRA and CDR2 YSYEKL come from the germline V gene. This CDR3 spans 19 amino acids. The CDR3 loop is CASSQVGPQGELVTGEQYF. For the CDR3, the DNA is TGCGCCAGCAGCCAAGTCGGGCCCCAAGGGGAATTGGTGACTGGCGAGCAGTACTTC.

This clonotype was seen many times. The chain employs TRBV27 and TRBJ1-6; 9 bases are a match to TRBD1. The junction had 6 bases not matched to a gene; V was cut back by 3 bases and J by 9 bases. The CDR3 spans 15 residues. Germline assignment: CDR1 MNHEY and CDR2 SMNVEV (reference sequence). The CDR3 nucleotides are TGTGCCAGCAGTTTCGGACAGGGGACGGGTTCACCCCTCCACTTT. Protein: CASSFGQGTGSPLHF.

This clonotype was recorded many times. The rearrangement links TRBV29-1 to TRBJ2-1; the D is unclear. CDR3 length equals 14 residues. V was trimmed by 1 base and J by 3 bases, leaving 10 bases between them. From germline, CDR1 is SQVTM and CDR2 ANQGSEA. The CDR3 protein is CSVEGERSYNEQFF. In DNA form, the CDR3 reads TGCAGCGTTGAAGGAGAGCGAAGCTACAATGAGCAGTTCTTC.